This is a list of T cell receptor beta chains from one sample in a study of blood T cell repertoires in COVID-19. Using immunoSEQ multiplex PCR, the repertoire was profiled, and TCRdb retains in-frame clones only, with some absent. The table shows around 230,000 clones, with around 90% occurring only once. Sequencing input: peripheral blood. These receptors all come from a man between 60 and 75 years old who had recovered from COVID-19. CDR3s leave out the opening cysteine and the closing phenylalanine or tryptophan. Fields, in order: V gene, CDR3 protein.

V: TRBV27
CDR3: ASSFGGDGELF

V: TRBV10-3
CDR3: AISFWGGETQY

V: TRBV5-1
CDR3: ASSLEGQGSRYT

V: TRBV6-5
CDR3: ASSEQGYNSPLH

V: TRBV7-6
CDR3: ASSLGTGGSADTQY

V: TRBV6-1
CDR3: ASSEIQVEAF

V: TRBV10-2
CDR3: ASSDQALAGQPQH

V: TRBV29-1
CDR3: SVTGGQGRDTEAF

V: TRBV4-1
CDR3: ASSQDRGTGNTGANVLT

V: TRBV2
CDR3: ASSLTGNFYNSPLH

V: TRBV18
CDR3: ASSPPDRRGGYT

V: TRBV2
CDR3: ASSVGSGGQETQY